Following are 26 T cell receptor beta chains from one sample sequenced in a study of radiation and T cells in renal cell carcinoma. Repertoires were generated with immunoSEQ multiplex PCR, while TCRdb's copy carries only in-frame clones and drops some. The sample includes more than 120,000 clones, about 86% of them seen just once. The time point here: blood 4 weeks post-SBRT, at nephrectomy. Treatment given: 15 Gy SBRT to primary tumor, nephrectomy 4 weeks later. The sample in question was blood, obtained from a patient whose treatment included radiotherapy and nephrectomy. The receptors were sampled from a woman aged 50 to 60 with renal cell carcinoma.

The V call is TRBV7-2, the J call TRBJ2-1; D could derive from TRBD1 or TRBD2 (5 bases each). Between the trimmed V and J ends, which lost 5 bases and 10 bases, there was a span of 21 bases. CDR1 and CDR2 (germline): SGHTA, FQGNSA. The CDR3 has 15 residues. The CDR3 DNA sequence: TGTGCCAGCAGCCCTAGGGGCCTGGTTTCGGGGGAGCAGTTCTTC. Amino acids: CASSPRGLVSGEQFF.

CDR3 DNA: TGTGCCAGCTCTCCCTTCAGTGACACTGAAGCTTTCTTT. Protein product: CASSPFSDTEAFF. J is TRBJ1-1 and V is TRBV18; D is ambiguous. Trimming removed 6 bases at V and 3 bases at J, with 11 bases between. CDR3 length: 13 amino acids. Germline CDR1 reads KGHSH; CDR2 reads LQKENI.

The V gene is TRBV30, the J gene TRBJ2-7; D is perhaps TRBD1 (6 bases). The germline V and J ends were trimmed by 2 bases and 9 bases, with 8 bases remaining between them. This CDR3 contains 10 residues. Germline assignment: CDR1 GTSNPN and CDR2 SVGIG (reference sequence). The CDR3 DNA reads TGTGCCTGGAGTAGGGGGTGGCAGTACTTC. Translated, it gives CAWSRGWQYF.

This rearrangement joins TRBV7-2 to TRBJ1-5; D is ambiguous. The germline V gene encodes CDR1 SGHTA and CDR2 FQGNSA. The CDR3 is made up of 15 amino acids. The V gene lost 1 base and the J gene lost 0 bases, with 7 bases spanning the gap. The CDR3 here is CASSLGRDSNQPQHF. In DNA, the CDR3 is TGTGCCAGCAGCTTAGGTCGTGATAGCAATCAGCCCCAGCATTTT. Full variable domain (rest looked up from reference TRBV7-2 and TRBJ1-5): GAGVSQSPSNKVTEKGKDVELRCDPISGHTALYWYRQSLGQGLEFLIYFQGNSAPDKSGLPSDRFSAERTGGSVSTLTIQRTQQEDSAVYLCASSLGRDSNQPQHFGDGTRLSIL.

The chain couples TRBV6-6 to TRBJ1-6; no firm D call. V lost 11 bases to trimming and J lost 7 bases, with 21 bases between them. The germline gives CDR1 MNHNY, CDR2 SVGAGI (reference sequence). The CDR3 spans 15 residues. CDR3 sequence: CAAKGRAQENSPLHF. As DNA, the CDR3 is TGTGCCGCAAAAGGTCGGGCCCAGGAGAATTCACCCCTCCACTTT.

This chain's CDR3 is CASSRGLEGYTF. The CDR3 bases are TGTGCCAGCAGTAGGGGGTTGGAAGGCTACACCTTC. The chain is built from TRBV28 and TRBJ1-2, with D possibly matching TRBD1 (6 bases). V gave up 5 bases and J gave up 8 bases, with 12 bases separating them. The CDR3 sequence is 12 residues long. Germline V gene lookup returns CDR1 MDHEN and CDR2 SYDVKM.

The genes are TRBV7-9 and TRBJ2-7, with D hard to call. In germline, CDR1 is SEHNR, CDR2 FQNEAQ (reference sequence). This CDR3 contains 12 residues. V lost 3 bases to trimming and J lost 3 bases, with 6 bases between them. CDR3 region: CASSLRNYEQYF. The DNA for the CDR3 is TGTGCCAGCAGCTTGAGGAACTACGAGCAGTACTTC.

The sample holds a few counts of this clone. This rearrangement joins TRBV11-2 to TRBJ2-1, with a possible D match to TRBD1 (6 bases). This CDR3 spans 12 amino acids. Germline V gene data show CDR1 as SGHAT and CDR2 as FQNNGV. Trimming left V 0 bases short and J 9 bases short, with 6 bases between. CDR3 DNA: TGTGCCAGCAGCTTAGACAGGGGTGAGCAGTTCTTC. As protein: CASSLDRGEQFF. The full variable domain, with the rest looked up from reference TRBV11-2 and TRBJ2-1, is EAGVAQSPRYKIIEKRQSVAFWCNPISGHATLYWYQQILGQGPKLLIQFQNNGVVDDSQLPKDRFSAERLKGVDSTLKIQPAKLEDSAVYLCASSLDRGEQFFGPGTRLTVL.

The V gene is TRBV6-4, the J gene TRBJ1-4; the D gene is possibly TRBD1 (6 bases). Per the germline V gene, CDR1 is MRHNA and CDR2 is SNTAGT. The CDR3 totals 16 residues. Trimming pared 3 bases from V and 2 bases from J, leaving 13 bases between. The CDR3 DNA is TGTGCCAGCAGTGAGCAGGGGATCGGGACTAATGAAAAACTGTTTTTT. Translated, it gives CASSEQGIGTNEKLFF.

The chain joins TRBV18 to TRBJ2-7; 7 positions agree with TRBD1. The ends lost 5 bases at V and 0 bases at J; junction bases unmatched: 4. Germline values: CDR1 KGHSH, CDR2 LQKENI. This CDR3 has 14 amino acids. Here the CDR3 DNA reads TGTGCCAGCTCAGTCCGGGACAGCTCCTACGAGCAGTACTTC. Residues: CASSVRDSSYEQYF.

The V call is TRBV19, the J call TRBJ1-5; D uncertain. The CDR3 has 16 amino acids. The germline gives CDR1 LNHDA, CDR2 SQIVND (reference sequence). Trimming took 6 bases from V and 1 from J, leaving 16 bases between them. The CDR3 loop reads CASSKIGLVSNQPQHF. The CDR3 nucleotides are TGTGCCAGTAGCAAAATCGGACTGGTGAGCAATCAGCCCCAGCATTTT.

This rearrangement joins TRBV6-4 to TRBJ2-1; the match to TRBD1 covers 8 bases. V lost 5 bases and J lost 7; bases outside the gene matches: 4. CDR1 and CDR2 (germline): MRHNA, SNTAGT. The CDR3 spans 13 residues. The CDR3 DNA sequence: TGTGCCAGCAGTAGGACAGGGAGGAATGAGCAGTTCTTC. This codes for CASSRTGRNEQFF.

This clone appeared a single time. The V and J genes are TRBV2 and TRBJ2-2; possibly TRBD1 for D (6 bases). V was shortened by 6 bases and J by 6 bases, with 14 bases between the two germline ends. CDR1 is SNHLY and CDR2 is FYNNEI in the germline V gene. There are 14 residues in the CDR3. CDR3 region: CASRNRVVAGELFF. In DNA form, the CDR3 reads TGTGCCAGCAGAAACAGGGTGGTTGCCGGGGAGCTGTTTTTT. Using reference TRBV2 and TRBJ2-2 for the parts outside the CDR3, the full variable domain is EPEVTQTPSHQVTQMGQEVILRCVPISNHLYFYWYRQILGQKVEFLVSFYNNEISEKSEIFDDQFSVERPDGSNFTLKIRSTKLEDSAMYFCASRNRVVAGELFFGEGSRLTVL.

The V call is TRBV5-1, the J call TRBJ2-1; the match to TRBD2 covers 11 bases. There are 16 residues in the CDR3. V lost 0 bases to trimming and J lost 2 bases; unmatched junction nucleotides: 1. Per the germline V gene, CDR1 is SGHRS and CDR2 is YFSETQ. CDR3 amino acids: CASSLVTSGAYNEQFF. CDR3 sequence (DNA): TGCGCCAGCAGCTTGGTGACTAGCGGGGCCTACAATGAGCAGTTCTTC.

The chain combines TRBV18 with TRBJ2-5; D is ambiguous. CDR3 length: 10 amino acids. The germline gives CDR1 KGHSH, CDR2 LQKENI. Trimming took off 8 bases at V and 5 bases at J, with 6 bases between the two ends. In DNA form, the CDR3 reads TGTGCCAGCGGTCGGGAGACCCAGTACTTC. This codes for CASGRETQYF.

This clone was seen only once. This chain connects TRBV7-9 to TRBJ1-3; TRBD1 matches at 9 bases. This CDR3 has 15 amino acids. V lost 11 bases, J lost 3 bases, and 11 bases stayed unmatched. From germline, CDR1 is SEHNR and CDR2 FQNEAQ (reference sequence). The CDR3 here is CAAGRQGGRGNTIYF. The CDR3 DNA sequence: TGTGCCGCAGGGAGACAGGGGGGACGTGGAAACACCATATATTTT.

The CDR3, as DNA: TGTGCCAGCAGCTGGGTACAGGGGGCATCTGAAGCTTTCTTT. It codes for CASSWVQGASEAFF. This chain links TRBV11-2 with TRBJ1-1; the match to TRBD1 covers 9 bases. The V and J ends lost 4 bases and 6 bases, in that order; junction bases with no gene match: 6. The length of the CDR3 is 14 residues. The V gene's germline CDR1 is SGHAT and CDR2 FQNNGV.

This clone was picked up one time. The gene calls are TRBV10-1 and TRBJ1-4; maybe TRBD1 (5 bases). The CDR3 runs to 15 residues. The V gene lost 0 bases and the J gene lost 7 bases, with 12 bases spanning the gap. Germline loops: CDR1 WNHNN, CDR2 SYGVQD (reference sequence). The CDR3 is CASSESGDDGEKLFF. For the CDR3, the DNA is TGCGCCAGCAGTGAGTCGGGGGATGACGGTGAAAAACTGTTTTTT.

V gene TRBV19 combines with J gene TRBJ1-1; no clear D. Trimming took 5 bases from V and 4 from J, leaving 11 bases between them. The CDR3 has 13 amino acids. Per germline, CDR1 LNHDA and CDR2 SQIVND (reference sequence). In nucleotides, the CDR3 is TGTGCCAGTAGTGCAGCCCCATCCACTGAAGCTTTCTTT. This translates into CASSAAPSTEAFF.

This CDR3 reads CASSLEGTSGRNEQFF. As DNA, the CDR3 is TGTGCCAGCAGCTTAGAAGGGACTAGCGGGAGGAATGAGCAGTTCTTC. The chain employs TRBV7-2 and TRBJ2-1, with 15 bases matching TRBD2. Germline V gene lookup returns CDR1 SGHTA and CDR2 FQGNSA. The J segment lost 7 bases and the V segment lost 1 base, leaving 2 bases of the junction unmatched. The CDR3 loop spans 16 amino acids.

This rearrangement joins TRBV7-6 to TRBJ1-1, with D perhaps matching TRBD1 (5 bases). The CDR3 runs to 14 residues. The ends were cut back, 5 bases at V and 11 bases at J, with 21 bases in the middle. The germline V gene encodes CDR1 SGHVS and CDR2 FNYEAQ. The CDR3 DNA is TGTGCCAGCAGCGCGAGGACCGGGGCCCGGAGGGCTTTCTTT. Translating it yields CASSARTGARRAFF.

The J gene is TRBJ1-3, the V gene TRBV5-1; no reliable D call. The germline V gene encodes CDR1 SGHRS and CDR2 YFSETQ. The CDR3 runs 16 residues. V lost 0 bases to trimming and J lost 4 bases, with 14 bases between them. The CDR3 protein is CASSLGPDIFGNTIYF. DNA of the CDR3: TGCGCCAGCAGCTTGGGGCCGGATATATTCGGAAACACCATATATTTT.

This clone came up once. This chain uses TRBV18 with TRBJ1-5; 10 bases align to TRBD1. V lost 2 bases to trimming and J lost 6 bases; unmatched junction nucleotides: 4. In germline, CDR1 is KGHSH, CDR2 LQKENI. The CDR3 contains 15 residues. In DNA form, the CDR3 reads TGTGCCAGCTCACCAAGTGGGACAGGGGTTCAGCCCCAGCATTTT. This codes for CASSPSGTGVQPQHF.

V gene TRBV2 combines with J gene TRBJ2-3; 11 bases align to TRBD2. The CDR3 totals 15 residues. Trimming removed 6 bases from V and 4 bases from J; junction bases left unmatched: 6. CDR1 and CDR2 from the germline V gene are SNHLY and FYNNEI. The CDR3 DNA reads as TGTGCCAGCAGGCCGGTAGCGGGGGGGGCAGATACGCAGTATTTT. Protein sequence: CASRPVAGGADTQYF.

CDR3 amino acids: CASSTGGGNYNEQFF. DNA of the CDR3: TGTGCCAGCTCGACGGGCGGGGGGAACTACAATGAGCAGTTCTTC. The chain links TRBV5-6 to TRBJ2-1; 8 bases fit TRBD2. The junction had 9 bases not matched to a gene; V was cut back by 7 bases and J by 3 bases. This CDR3 contains 15 residues. Germline V gene lookup returns CDR1 SGHDT and CDR2 YYEEEE.

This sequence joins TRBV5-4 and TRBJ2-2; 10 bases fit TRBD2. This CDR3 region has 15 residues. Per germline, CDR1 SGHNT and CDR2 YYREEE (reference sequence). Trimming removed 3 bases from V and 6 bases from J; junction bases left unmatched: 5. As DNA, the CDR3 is TGTGCCAGCAGCTCAACTAGCGGGACGGCCGGGGAGCTGTTTTTT. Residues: CASSSTSGTAGELFF.